Listed below are T cell receptor beta chains from one sample, sequenced in a study of response to subunit inactivated influenza vaccine. TCRdb re-called the RT-PCR reads through MiXCR, storing one row per CDR3 protein. The repertoire has 800,000 or so distinct CDR3 sequences, around 20% of them found once; the top ten carry 10%. The specimen comprised PBMCs from blood, sampled roughly 5 days after vaccination. All receptors come from a man aged 45-60 years who received an inactivated influenza vaccine. Each CDR3 is given with its conserved first and last residue. The D gene is left open where the match is weak. Clone size is given for some rows only: seen once, a few or many times, or a class if the clone is expanded.

j_call v_call clone_size d_call cdr3_aa cdr3_nt
TRBJ2-7 TRBV7-9 NA NA CASSSKVFPYEQYF TGTGCCAGCAGCTCAAAAGTATTCCCGTACGAGCAGTACTTC
TRBJ2-3 TRBV7-8 few NA CASSLALGGTDTQYF TGTGCCAGCAGCTTAGCGCTGGGGGGCACAGATACGCAGTATTTT
TRBJ1-2 TRBV10-3 few TRBD1 CAISTTGSGYTF TGTGCCATCAGTACGACAGGGAGTGGCTACACCTTC
TRBJ1-5 TRBV20-1 NA NA CSANSDSNQPQHF TGCAGCGCTAATTCAGATAGCAATCAGCCCCAGCATTTT
TRBJ2-5 TRBV27 few TRBD1 CASSLWGTGEETQYF TGTGCCAGCAGTTTATGGGGGACAGGTGAAGAGACCCAGTACTTC
TRBJ2-7 TRBV12-3/TRBV12-4 few NA CASSLAGRPYEQYF TGTGCCAGCAGTTTAGCCGGGCGGCCGTACGAGCAGTACTTC
TRBJ1-5 TRBV12-3/TRBV12-4 many NA CASSFGQPQHF TGTGCCAGCAGTTTTGGTCAGCCCCAGCATTTT
TRBJ2-5 TRBV12-3/TRBV12-4 few NA CASSLTSEEAQYF TGTGCCAGCAGTCTGACTAGTGAAGAGGCCCAGTACTTC
TRBJ2-5 TRBV7-6 NA NA CASSFRWGETQYF TGTGCCAGCAGCTTCAGATGGGGAGAGACCCAGTACTTC
TRBJ2-7 TRBV7-3 many NA CASSLDGGPYEQYF TGTGCCAGCAGCTTAGACGGGGGCCCCTACGAGCAGTACTTC
TRBJ2-7 TRBV18 few NA CASSFRGPYEQYF TGTGCCAGCTCATTTAGGGGCCCCTACGAGCAGTACTTC
TRBJ2-2 TRBV5-1 many TRBD2 CASSKRGLAGLNTGELFF TGCGCCAGCAGCAAGAGGGGACTAGCGGGTCTAAACACCGGGGAGCTGTTTTTT
TRBJ1-5 TRBV7-2 few NA CASSHPPGRPNQPQHF TGTGCCAGCAGCCACCCACCAGGCAGGCCGAATCAGCCCCAGCATTTT